This TCR beta chain was recorded in a study of blood T cell repertoires in COVID-19. Study context: Sites in the United States, Italy and Spain provided acute and convalescent COVID-19 samples. Nucleic acid was either cDNA or gDNA, and it came from T cells, B-cell-depleted T cells, or PBMCs.

Germline CDR1 SQVTM, CDR2 ANQGSEA. V lost 4 bases and J lost 2, with 13 bases in between. CDR3 length equals 14 residues. Libraries were prepared by immunoSEQ multiplex PCR; TCRdb keeps only in-frame clonotypes and omits some of them. The sample has some 99,000 clones, roughly 90% seen once. Sequencing was carried out using peripheral blood. This TCR came from a human donor with COVID-19, enrolled during active disease. The donor label of this sample is uncertain. The chain is built from TRBV29-1 and TRBJ2-3; a weak D match, TRBD2 (5 bases). The CDR3, as DNA: TGCAGCGTTGTCGAGGGAGTGAACACAGATACGCAGTATTTT. Protein: CSVVEGVNTDTQYF.